This TCR beta chain comes out of a study of Tregs in tolerant kidney transplant recipients. This clone counts as medium-sized (0.01 to 0.1%). Its antigen is as yet unknown. The CDR3 has 15 amino acids. The germline CDR1 and CDR2 sequences are MNHEY and SMNVEV (reference sequence). Losses at the gene ends were 6 bases for V and 4 bases for J; bases not matched to a gene: 11. Only in-frame clones appear in the TCRdb table, and some are missing; sequencing was by immunoSEQ multiplex PCR. The sample shows about 16,000 clones, roughly 58% of them seen only once. This sequence joins TRBV27 and TRBJ1-2; 7 bases agree with TRBD1. Sequencing input: Tregs from blood cultured with allogeneic cells. The receptor's source is a human donor in good health. The CDR3 loop is CASSRQGTLGYGYTF. CDR3 nucleotides: TGTGCCAGCAGCAGACAGGGCACCCTAGGCTATGGCTACACCTTC.